The 2 T cell receptor beta chains presented below share a single source sample, sequenced in a study of siplizumab effects on memory and regulatory T cells. Libraries were prepared by immunoSEQ multiplex PCR; TCRdb keeps only in-frame clonotypes and omits some of them. The table shows around 65,000 clones, with roughly 85% occurring only once. The sequenced material came from memory CD4+ T cells sorted from blood. These receptors originate from a human donor in good health.

This clone was found a few times. The V and J genes are TRBV15 and TRBJ1-5; D not certain. V lost 5 bases, J lost 0 bases, and 14 bases lay in between. CDR3 length equals 16 residues. The V gene's germline CDR1 is LNHNV and CDR2 YYDKDF (reference sequence). The CDR3 region has the DNA TGTGCCACCAGCCCAACGGGGTTATATAGCAATCAGCCCCAGCATTTT. Residues: CATSPTGLYSNQPQHF.

Notes on this clone: One end of the junction varies from germline; a read error may be responsible. V is TRBV5-4 and J is TRBJ1-1, with D possibly being TRBD1 (5 bases). CDR1 is SGHNT, CDR2 YYREEE, per germline (reference sequence). This CDR3 region has 13 residues. This CDR3 reads CASSLVFPGLGVF. CDR3 bases: TGTGCCAGCAGCTTGGTGTTCCCGGGCTTGGGGGTCTTT.